The 20 T cell receptor beta chains below come from one sample, sequenced in a study of beta chain features in type 1 diabetes. The sequenced template was cDNA made from the entire isolated RNA. Sequencing used immunoSEQ multiplex PCR; TCRdb keeps in-frame clones, though not all of them. The repertoire has around 430,000 clones, roughly 30% of them found once; the top ten carry around 0.065%. The source material was naive CD4+ T cells from blood. These receptors came from a young man in good health.

The chain recombines TRBV18 with TRBJ2-7, with TRBD2 as a possible D gene (5 bases). The germline CDR1 and CDR2 sequences are KGHSH and LQKENI. V gave up 3 bases and J gave up 7 bases, with 10 bases separating them. This CDR3 has 12 amino acids. CDR3 sequence reads: CASSPTLGEQYF. CDR3 sequence (DNA): TGTGCCAGCTCACCGACACTAGGGGAGCAGTACTTC. The full variable domain, with the rest looked up from reference TRBV18 and TRBJ2-7, is NAGVMQNPRHLVRRRGQEARLRCSPMKGHSHVYWYRQLPEEGLKFMVYLQKENIIDESGMPKERFSAEFPKEGPSILRIQQVVRGDSAAYFCASSPTLGEQYFGPGTRLTVT.

This clone was picked up a small number of times. CDR3 sequence: CASSLEPSSYNEQFF. The CDR3 bases are TGTGCCAGCAGCTTAGAACCTAGCTCCTACAATGAGCAGTTCTTC. The rearrangement uses TRBV11-2 and TRBJ2-1; D gene uncertain. V was pared by 0 bases and J by 0 bases, with 6 bases between. The CDR3 length is 15 residues. The V gene's germline CDR1 is SGHAT and CDR2 FQNNGV.

The rearrangement links TRBV7-2 to TRBJ1-1; D unresolved. Looked up from germline, CDR1 is SGHTA and CDR2 is FQGNSA. Trimming left V 1 base short and J 1 base short, with 7 bases between. This CDR3 is built from 14 residues. CDR3 DNA: TGTGCCAGCAGCTTAGTAACGGGGAACACTGAAGCTTTCTTT. Encoded protein: CASSLVTGNTEAFF.

Only a few counts were recorded for this clone. The V call is TRBV29-1, the J call TRBJ2-5; TRBD2 matches at 8 bases. CDR3 size: 14 residues. With 7 bases clipped from V and 4 bases from J, the junction kept 11 bases outside the gene matches. In germline, CDR1 is SQVTM, CDR2 ANQGSEA. CDR3: CSATGTRASETQYF. In DNA form, the CDR3 reads TGCAGCGCAACCGGGACTAGGGCCTCAGAGACCCAGTACTTC.

The sample holds a few counts of this clone. This chain uses TRBV30 with TRBJ2-7; D perhaps matches TRBD2 (5 bases). CDR3 length: 11 amino acids. V lost 2 bases and J lost 9, with 11 bases in between. CDR1 and CDR2 from the germline V gene are GTSNPN and SVGIG (reference sequence). CDR3 in DNA: TGTGCCTGGAGTTTCGGGGTATGGCAGTACTTC. Its protein is CAWSFGVWQYF.

This clone has just a few counts. This chain joins TRBV27 and TRBJ2-5; 9 bases fit TRBD1. Germline V CDR1 and CDR2: MNHEY, SMNVEV (reference sequence). The J segment lost 0 bases and the V segment lost 5 bases, leaving 7 bases of the junction unmatched. This CDR3 has 16 amino acids. The CDR3 region is CASSPGQGRYQETQYF. The CDR3 bases are TGTGCCAGCAGTCCCGGACAGGGGCGGTACCAAGAGACCCAGTACTTC.

The chain has TRBV7-9 and TRBJ2-1; 8 nucleotides agree with TRBD2. The CDR3 is 15 residues long. The V segment lost 5 bases and the J segment 5 bases; nucleotides outside the gene matches: 8. Per the germline V gene, CDR1 is SEHNR and CDR2 is FQNEAQ (reference sequence). The CDR3 DNA sequence: TGTGCCAGCAGCCCCAAGCGGGAGTATGACAATGAGCAGTTCTTC. The encoded protein is CASSPKREYDNEQFF.

As to this clone: The same CDR3 can be traced to other DNA sequences in this sample. The rearrangement uses TRBV15 and TRBJ2-7, with a weak D call TRBD1 (6 bases). The length of the CDR3 is 13 residues. Trimming cost V 0 bases and J 3 bases, with 6 bases left between them. Per the germline V gene, CDR1 is LNHNV and CDR2 is YYDKDF (reference sequence). The CDR3 region has the DNA TGTGCCACCAGCAGAGACAGGGGCTACGAGCAGTACTTC. Its translation: CATSRDRGYEQYF.

This clone was found a few times. The chain joins TRBV7-2 to TRBJ2-2, with D possibly being TRBD1 or TRBD2 (5 bases each). Germline V gene lookup returns CDR1 SGHTA and CDR2 FQGNSA. Trimming removed 3 bases at V and 0 bases at J, with 8 bases between. The CDR3 spans 15 residues. CDR3 coding DNA: TGTGCCAGCAGCTTGGGACGAGCGAACACCGGGGAGCTGTTTTTT. Amino acid sequence: CASSLGRANTGELFF.

This clone has a handful of counts. J is TRBJ2-5 and V is TRBV11-2; a possible D gene is TRBD2 (5 bases). With 4 bases removed from V and 7 bases from J, the gap between germline ends came to 13 bases. The CDR3 extends over 13 amino acids. Germline V gene sequence: CDR1 SGHAT, CDR2 FQNNGV. The DNA for the CDR3 is TGTGCCAGCAGCTGGGAGAGGGAGATGACCCAGTACTTC. Its protein is CASSWEREMTQYF.

V is TRBV5-1 and J is TRBJ2-3; 7 positions agree with TRBD2. CDR3 size: 13 residues. Germline trimming cut 4 bases from V and 6 bases from J; bases unmatched to any gene: 5. The V gene's germline CDR1 is SGHRS and CDR2 YFSETQ. CDR3 nucleotide sequence: TGCGCCAGCAGCCGGACTAGTCCTGATACGCAGTATTTT. It is translated as CASSRTSPDTQYF.

This clone is a singleton in its sample. V is TRBV5-6 and J is TRBJ2-1, with 7 bases matching TRBD1. Trimming cost V 4 bases and J 6 bases; bases outside gene matches: 4. Germline CDR1 SGHDT, CDR2 YYEEEE. The CDR3 contains 13 residues. As DNA, the CDR3 is TGTGCCAGCAGCAGGACAGGCGGCAATGAGCAGTTCTTC. It specifies CASSRTGGNEQFF.

The V call is TRBV6-6, the J call TRBJ2-7; no firm D call. CDR3 size: 14 residues. Germline CDR1 MNHNY, CDR2 SVGAGI (reference sequence). The V and J ends lost 6 bases and 6 bases respectively, with 18 bases between them. The CDR3 nucleotides are TGTGCCAGCAGCTTAACCCCGGTCGTTCTCGAGCAGTACTTC. Protein sequence: CASSLTPVVLEQYF.

For this clone: The identical CDR3 is also encoded by other nucleotide sequences in the sample. The chain has TRBV10-3 and TRBJ2-7, with D perhaps assigned TRBD1 or TRBD2 (5 bases each). Germline V lookup: CDR1 ENHRY, CDR2 SYGVKD. This CDR3 is 15 amino acids long. V lost 3 bases to trimming and J lost 0 bases, with 12 bases between them. The CDR3 DNA reads TGTGCCATCAGTGAAGGTTCAGGGAGCTCCTACGAGCAGTACTTC. This encodes CAISEGSGSSYEQYF.

This clone came up a few times. The chain links TRBV23-1 to TRBJ1-1, with D unclear. TRBV23-1 is reported as an ORF; its role is uncertain. This CDR3 has 11 amino acids. Trimming removed 4 bases at V and 8 bases at J, with 8 bases between. The CDR3 nucleotides read TGCGCCAGCAGTCGGCGGAACGAAGCTTTCTTT. As protein: CASSRRNEAFF.

This clone occurred a few times. This chain joins TRBV30 and TRBJ2-1; D is unresolved. From germline, CDR1 is GTSNPN and CDR2 SVGIG (reference sequence). Between the trimmed V and J ends, which lost 0 bases and 9 bases, there was a span of 12 bases. The CDR3 length is 13 residues. Here the CDR3 reads CAWSVLAPGEQFF. In DNA, the CDR3 is TGTGCCTGGAGTGTACTGGCCCCAGGTGAGCAGTTCTTC.

In nucleotides, the CDR3 is TGTGCCAGCAGCGTTGCCGGACTGCTCAATGAGCAGTTCTTC. Protein product: CASSVAGLLNEQFF. The chain is built from TRBV9 and TRBJ2-1; tentatively, D is TRBD2 (5 bases). Germline V gene lookup returns CDR1 SGDLS and CDR2 YYNGEE. The CDR3 sequence is 14 residues long. V was shortened by 2 bases and J by 6 bases, with 12 bases between the two germline ends.

The chain employs TRBV6-9 and TRBJ2-5; 8 bases align to TRBD1. This CDR3 contains 14 residues. Germline-derived CDR1 and CDR2 are MNHGY and SVAAGI. Trimming removed 2 bases from V and 5 bases from J; junction bases left unmatched: 4. CDR3 residues: CASSYDRGSETQYF. CDR3 sequence (DNA): TGTGCCAGCAGTTATGACAGGGGAAGTGAGACCCAGTACTTC.

This clone was observed once. The genes are TRBV29-1 and TRBJ2-2, with a tentative D call TRBD1 (6 bases). With 7 bases removed from V and 0 bases from J, the gap between germline ends came to 24 bases. CDR1 SQVTM and CDR2 ANQGSEA come from the germline V gene. The length of the CDR3 is 18 residues. In nucleotides, the CDR3 is TGCAGCGCCCTGGGCGGTGTCACAGGGACCACGAACACCGGGGAGCTGTTTTTT. The encoded protein is CSALGGVTGTTNTGELFF.

The chain is built from TRBV4-2 and TRBJ2-5; the D gene is possibly TRBD2 (6 bases). The germline V gene encodes CDR1 LGHNA and CDR2 YNFKEQ. The CDR3 covers 15 residues. With 1 base removed from V and 0 bases from J, the gap between germline ends came to 9 bases. This chain's CDR3 is CASSQAGADQETQYF. Here the CDR3 DNA reads TGTGCCAGCAGCCAAGCGGGAGCTGACCAAGAGACCCAGTACTTC.